The sequence of this T cell receptor (beta chain) was determined in a study of early T cells in non-severe SARS-CoV-2 infection. Overall study context: Sequenced bulk RNA came from whole blood that was unsorted, and chains were unpaired. Overall study results and limits: There was a bias toward anti-spike CD8 responses in VDJdb matching, which missed private and CD4 specificities.

As to this clonotype: Its antigen is not known.

Attachment of unique molecular identifiers to individual cDNA molecules was performed. TCRdb fed the 5' RACE reads into MiXCR, producing one record per CDR3 protein. The data hold 70,000 to 90,000 distinct CDR3 sequences, with 15% observed a single time. Trimming cost V 5 bases and J 8 bases, with 13 bases left between them. The CDR3 has 12 amino acids. Germline V gene sequence: CDR1 DFQATT, CDR2 SNEGSKA (reference sequence). The specimen was whole blood. The clonotype originates from an adult who was a healthcare worker with PCR-confirmed SARS-CoV-2 infection or an uninfected control (not recorded which). The V and J genes are TRBV20-1 and TRBJ2-1; D is ambiguous. CDR3 sequence: CSASPGLYEQFF. As DNA, the CDR3 is TGCAGTGCTTCCCCCGGGCTCTATGAGCAGTTCTTC.